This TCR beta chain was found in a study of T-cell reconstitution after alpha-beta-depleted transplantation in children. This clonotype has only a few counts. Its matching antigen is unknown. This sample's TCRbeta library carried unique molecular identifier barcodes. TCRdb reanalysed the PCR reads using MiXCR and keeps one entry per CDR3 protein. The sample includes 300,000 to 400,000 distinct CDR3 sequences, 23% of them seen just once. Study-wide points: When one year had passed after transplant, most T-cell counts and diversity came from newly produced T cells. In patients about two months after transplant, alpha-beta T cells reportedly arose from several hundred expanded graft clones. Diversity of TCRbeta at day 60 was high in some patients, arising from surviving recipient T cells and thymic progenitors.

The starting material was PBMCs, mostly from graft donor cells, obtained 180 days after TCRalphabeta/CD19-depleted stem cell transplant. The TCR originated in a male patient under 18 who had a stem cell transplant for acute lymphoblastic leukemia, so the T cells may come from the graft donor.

The CDR3 here is CASSRGRLAGRRETQYF. The DNA of the CDR3 is TGTGCCAGCAGTCGAGGCAGACTAGCGGGGAGACGAGAGACCCAGTACTTC. V gene TRBV27 combines with J gene TRBJ2-5; TRBD2 aligns across 11 bases. V was clipped by 5 bases and J by 4 bases; unmatched bases: 12. Germline values: CDR1 MNHEY, CDR2 SMNVEV (reference sequence). The CDR3 runs 17 residues.